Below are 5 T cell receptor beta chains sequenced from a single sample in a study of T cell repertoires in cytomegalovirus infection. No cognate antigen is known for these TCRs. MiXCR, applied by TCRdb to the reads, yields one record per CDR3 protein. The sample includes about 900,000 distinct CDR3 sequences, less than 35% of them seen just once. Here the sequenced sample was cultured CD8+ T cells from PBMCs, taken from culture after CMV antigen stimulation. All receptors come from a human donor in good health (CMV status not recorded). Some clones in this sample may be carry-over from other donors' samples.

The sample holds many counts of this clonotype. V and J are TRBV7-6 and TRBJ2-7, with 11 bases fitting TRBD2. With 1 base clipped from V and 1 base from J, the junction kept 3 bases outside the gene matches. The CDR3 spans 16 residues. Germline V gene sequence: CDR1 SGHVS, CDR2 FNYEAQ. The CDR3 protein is CASSLELAGASYEQYF. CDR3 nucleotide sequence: TGTGCCAGCAGCTTAGAACTAGCGGGAGCTTCCTACGAGCAGTACTTC.

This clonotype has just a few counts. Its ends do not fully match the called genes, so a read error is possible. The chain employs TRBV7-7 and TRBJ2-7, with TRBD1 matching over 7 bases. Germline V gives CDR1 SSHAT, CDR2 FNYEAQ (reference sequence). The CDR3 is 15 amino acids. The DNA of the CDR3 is TGTGCTAGCAGTTTTGACCGGGACAGCTCCTACGAGCAGTACTTC. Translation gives CASSFDRDSSYEQYF. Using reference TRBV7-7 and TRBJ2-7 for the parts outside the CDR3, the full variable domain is GAGVSQSPRYKVTKRGQDVTLRCDPISSHATLYWYQQALGQGPEFLTYFNYEAQPDKSGLPSDRFSAERPEGSISTLTIQRTEQRDSAMYRCASSFDRDSSYEQYFGPGTRLTVT.

The CDR3 DNA is TGTGCCAGCAGTGAAGCCCCCTACAGGGGGAATGAGCAGTTCTTC. Amino acid sequence: CASSEAPYRGNEQFF. V gene TRBV6-1 combines with J gene TRBJ2-1; TRBD1 matches 8 bases. The V gene end was trimmed by 0 bases and the J gene end by 7 bases; junction bases not matched to a gene: 5. Germline loops: CDR1 MNHNS, CDR2 SASEGT. This CDR3 is built from 15 residues.

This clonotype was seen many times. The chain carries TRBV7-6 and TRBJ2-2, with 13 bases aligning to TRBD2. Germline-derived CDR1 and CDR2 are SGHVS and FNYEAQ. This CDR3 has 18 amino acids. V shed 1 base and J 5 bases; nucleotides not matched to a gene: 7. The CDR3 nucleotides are TGTGCCAGCAGCTTAGAGCTTCCGGGACTAGCGGGGACCGGGGAGCTGTTTTTT. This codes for CASSLELPGLAGTGELFF.

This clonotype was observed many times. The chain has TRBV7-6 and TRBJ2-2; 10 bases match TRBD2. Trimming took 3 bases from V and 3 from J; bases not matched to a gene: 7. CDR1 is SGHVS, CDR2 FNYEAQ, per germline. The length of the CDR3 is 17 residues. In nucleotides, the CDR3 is TGTGCCAGCAGCTTTTTAGCGGGGGGCTCGTACACCGGGGAGCTGTTTTTT. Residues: CASSFLAGGSYTGELFF.